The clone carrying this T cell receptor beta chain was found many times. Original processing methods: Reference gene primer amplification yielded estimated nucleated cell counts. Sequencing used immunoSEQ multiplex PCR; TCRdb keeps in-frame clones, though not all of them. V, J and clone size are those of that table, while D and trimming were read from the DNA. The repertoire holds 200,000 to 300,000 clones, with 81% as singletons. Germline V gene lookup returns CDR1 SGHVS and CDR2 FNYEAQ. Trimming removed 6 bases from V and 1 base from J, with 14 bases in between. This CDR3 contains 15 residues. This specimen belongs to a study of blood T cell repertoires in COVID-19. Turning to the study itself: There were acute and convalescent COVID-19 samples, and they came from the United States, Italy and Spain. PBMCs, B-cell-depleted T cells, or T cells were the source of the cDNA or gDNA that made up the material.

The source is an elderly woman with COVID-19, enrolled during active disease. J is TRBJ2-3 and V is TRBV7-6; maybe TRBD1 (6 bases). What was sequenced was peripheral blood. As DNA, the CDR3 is TGTGCCAGCAGTCCCTCAGGGGACCGCACAGATACGCAGTATTTT. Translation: CASSPSGDRTDTQYF.